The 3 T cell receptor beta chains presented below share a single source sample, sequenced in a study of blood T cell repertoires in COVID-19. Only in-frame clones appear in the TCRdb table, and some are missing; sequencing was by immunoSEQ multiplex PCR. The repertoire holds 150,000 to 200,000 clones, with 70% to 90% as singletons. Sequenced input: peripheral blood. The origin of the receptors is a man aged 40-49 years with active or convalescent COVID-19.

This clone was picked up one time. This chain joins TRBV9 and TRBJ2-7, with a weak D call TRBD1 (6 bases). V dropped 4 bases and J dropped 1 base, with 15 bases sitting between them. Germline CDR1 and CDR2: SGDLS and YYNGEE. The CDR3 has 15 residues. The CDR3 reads CASSTEGDKSYEQYF. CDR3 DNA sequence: TGTGCCAGCAGCACCGAAGGGGACAAGTCCTACGAGCAGTACTTC.

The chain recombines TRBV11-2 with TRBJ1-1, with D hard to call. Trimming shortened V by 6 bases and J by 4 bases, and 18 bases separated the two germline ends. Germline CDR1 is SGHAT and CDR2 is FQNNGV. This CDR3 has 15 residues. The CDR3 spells CASRPPRERSTEAFF. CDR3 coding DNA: TGTGCCAGCAGACCCCCCCGAGAACGGAGCACTGAAGCTTTCTTT.

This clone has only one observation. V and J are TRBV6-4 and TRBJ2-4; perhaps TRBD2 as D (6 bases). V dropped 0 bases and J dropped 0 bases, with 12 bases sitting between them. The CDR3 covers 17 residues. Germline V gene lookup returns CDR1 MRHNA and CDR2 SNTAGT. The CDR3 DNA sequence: TGTGCCAGCAGTGACTCCCCGCTAGCGTCAGCCAAAAACATTCAGTACTTC. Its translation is CASSDSPLASAKNIQYF.